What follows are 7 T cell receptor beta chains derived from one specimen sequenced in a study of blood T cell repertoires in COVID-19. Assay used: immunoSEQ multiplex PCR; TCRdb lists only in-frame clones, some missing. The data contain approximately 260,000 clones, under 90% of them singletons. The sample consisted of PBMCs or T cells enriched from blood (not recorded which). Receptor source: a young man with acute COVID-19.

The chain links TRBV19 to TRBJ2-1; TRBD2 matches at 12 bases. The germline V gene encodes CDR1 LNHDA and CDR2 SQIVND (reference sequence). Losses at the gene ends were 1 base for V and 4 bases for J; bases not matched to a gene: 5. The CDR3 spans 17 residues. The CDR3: CASSIGGTSGRYNEQFF. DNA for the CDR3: TGTGCCAGTAGTATAGGGGGGACTAGCGGGCGTTACAATGAGCAGTTCTTC.

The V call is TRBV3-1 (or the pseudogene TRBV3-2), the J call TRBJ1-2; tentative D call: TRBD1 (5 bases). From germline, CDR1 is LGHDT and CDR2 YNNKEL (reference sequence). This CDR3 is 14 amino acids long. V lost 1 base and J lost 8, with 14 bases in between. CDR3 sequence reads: CASSQVGGAGGYTF. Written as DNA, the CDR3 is TGTGCCAGCAGCCAAGTTGGAGGGGCGGGAGGCTACACCTTC.

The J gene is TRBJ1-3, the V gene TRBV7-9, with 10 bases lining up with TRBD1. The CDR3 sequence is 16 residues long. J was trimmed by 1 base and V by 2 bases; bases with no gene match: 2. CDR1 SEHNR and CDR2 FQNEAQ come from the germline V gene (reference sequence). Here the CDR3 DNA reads TGTGCCAGCAGCTTACGACAGGGGGCGTCTGGAAACACCATATATTTT. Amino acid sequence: CASSLRQGASGNTIYF.

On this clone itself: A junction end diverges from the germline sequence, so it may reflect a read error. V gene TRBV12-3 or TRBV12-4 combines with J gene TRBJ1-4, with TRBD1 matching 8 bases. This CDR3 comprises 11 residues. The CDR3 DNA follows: TGTGCCAGCAGTAATCAGGGGGCGAGGGTTTTT. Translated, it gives CASSNQGARVF.

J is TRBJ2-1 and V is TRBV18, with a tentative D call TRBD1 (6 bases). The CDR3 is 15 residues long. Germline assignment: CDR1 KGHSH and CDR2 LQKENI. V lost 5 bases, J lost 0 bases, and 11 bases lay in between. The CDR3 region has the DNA TGTGCCAGCTCAAACAGGGCGACCTCCTACAATGAGCAGTTCTTC. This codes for CASSNRATSYNEQFF.

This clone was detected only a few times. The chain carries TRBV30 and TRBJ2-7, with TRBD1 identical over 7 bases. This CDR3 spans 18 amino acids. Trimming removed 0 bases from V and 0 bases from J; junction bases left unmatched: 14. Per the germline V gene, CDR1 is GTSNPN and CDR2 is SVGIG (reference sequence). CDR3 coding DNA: TGTGCCTGGAGTGTTGGGGGAGCAGGGGGTGCGAGCTCCTACGAGCAGTACGTC. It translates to CAWSVGGAGGASSYEQYV.

CDR3 region: CASSATGSGANVLTF. DNA for the CDR3: TGTGCCAGCAGTGCGACTGGCTCTGGGGCCAACGTCCTGACTTTC. The V and J genes are TRBV25-1 and TRBJ2-6; unclear D gene. Between the trimmed V and J ends, which lost 4 bases and 0 bases, there was a span of 7 bases. CDR1 and CDR2 (germline): MGHDK, SYGVNS. The CDR3 extends over 15 amino acids. The entire variable domain, with the rest obtained from reference TRBV25-1 and TRBJ2-6, is as follows: EADIYQTPRYLVIGTGKKITLECSQTMGHDKMYWYQQDPGMELHLIHYSYGVNSTEKGDLSSESTVSRIRTEHFPLTLESARPSHTSQYLCASSATGSGANVLTFGAGSRLTVL.